This TCR beta chain was sequenced during a study of identical twins' blood T cells. The ends were cut back, 1 base at V and 0 bases at J, with 9 bases in the middle. The CDR3 spans 15 residues. CDR1 is KGHSH, CDR2 LQKENI, per germline. From the 5' RACE reads, TCRdb called clonotypes with MiXCR, one entry per CDR3 protein. The sample gives 350,000 to 400,000 distinct CDR3 sequences, roughly 31% of which show up once; roughly 5.5% is in the top ten. This clonotype originated in a woman aged 18 to 49 in good health. The chain links TRBV18 to TRBJ1-1; D uncertain. The sample comprised PBMCs. The CDR3 region has the DNA TGTGCCAGCTCACCACTTACCTTCTTGAACACTGAAGCTTTCTTT. Its translation: CASSPLTFLNTEAFF.